Shown below are 8 T cell receptor beta chains from a single sample sequenced in a study of molecular identifiers for immune sequencing clone quantification. TCRdb fed the PCR reads into MiXCR, producing one record per CDR3 protein. The sample carries about 640,000 distinct CDR3 sequences, 15% to 20% recorded once. The sequenced sample consisted of naive CD8+ T cells from blood, with Jurkat cell RNA spiked in. Subset described: FACS-sorted CD8+CD4-CCR7+CD45RA+ naive T cells. The receptors derive from a human donor in good health. Some libraries in this study had Jurkat cell RNA spiked in.

This clonotype was detected ten times or more. The rearrangement joins TRBV20-1 to TRBJ2-3, with D possibly matching TRBD1 (5 bases). This CDR3 has 16 amino acids. The germline V gene has CDR1 DFQATT and CDR2 SNEGSKA (reference sequence). The V gene lost 0 bases and the J gene lost 1 base, with 14 bases spanning the gap. CDR3 in amino acids: CSARDPQGARTDTQYF. The CDR3 nucleotides are TGCAGTGCTAGAGATCCTCAAGGGGCCCGCACAGATACGCAGTATTTT.

Ten or more counts support this clonotype. The V and J genes are TRBV7-9 and TRBJ2-1, with a tentative D call TRBD2 (5 bases). Germline CDR1 is SEHNR and CDR2 is FQNEAQ (reference sequence). This CDR3 has 14 residues. Trimming stripped 5 bases from V and 7 bases from J, with 15 bases between. CDR3 in DNA: TGTGCCAGCAGCCGATGGGAGTTATGGAATGAGCAGTTCTTC. This encodes CASSRWELWNEQFF.

This clonotype was observed at least ten times. The genes are TRBV7-2 and TRBJ1-3; a possible D gene is TRBD1 (5 bases). The germline gives CDR1 SGHTA, CDR2 FQGNSA. This CDR3 region has 15 residues. Trimming shortened V by 1 base and J by 0 bases, and 7 bases separated the two germline ends. The CDR3 region has the DNA TGTGCCAGCAGCTTAGGACAGAGCTCTGGAAACACCATATATTTT. Protein product: CASSLGQSSGNTIYF.

This clonotype was observed many times. The chain employs TRBV7-2 and TRBJ2-1; D possibly corresponds to TRBD1 (6 bases). Germline V CDR1 and CDR2: SGHTA, FQGNSA. V dropped 5 bases and J dropped 3 bases, with 8 bases sitting between them. The CDR3 length is 13 residues. In nucleotides, the CDR3 is TGTGCCAGCAGCCAGGACAGCTACAATGAGCAGTTCTTC. It yields the protein CASSQDSYNEQFF.

This clonotype was seen only a few times. V and J are TRBV23-1 and TRBJ2-1; D perhaps matches TRBD2 (6 bases). TRBV23-1 qualifies as an ORF whose function is uncertain. The CDR3 covers 20 residues. V lost 2 bases and J 7 bases, leaving 30 bases between the germline ends. Written as DNA, the CDR3 is TGCGCCAGCAGTCAAACAACCCGTGGGCGGGGAGTCAAAGAAGGAAATGAGCAGTTCTTC. As protein: CASSQTTRGRGVKEGNEQFF.

This clonotype was observed at least ten times. The genes are TRBV7-2 and TRBJ2-5; possibly TRBD2 for D (5 bases). The germline V gene has CDR1 SGHTA and CDR2 FQGNSA. The germline V and J ends were trimmed by 0 bases and 2 bases, with 10 bases remaining between them. This CDR3 spans 15 amino acids. The CDR3 loop reads CASSLAVSGQETQYF. The CDR3 region has the DNA TGTGCCAGCAGCTTAGCGGTATCGGGGCAAGAGACCCAGTACTTC.

In the case of this clonotype: Possible read error: a much larger clone is one base away. The chain recombines TRBV20-1 with TRBJ2-7, with 8 bases fitting TRBD1. V lost 5 bases and J lost 2; bases outside the gene matches: 11. CDR1 DFQATT and CDR2 SNEGSKA come from the germline V gene (reference sequence). The CDR3 is 15 residues long. DNA of the CDR3: TGCAGTGCTCCGGACAGGGACAGGCCTCCCTACGAGCAGTACTTC. This sequence encodes CSAPDRDRPPYEQYF.

This clonotype showed up many times. The rearrangement joins TRBV12-3 or TRBV12-4 to TRBJ1-1, with 8 bases identical to TRBD1. Trimming took 5 bases from V and 3 from J; bases not matched to a gene: 14. The length of the CDR3 is 17 residues. CDR3 DNA: TGTGCCAGCAGTCCGACTCGGGGACAGGAGAAGGACACTGAAGCTTTCTTT. It codes for CASSPTRGQEKDTEAFF.